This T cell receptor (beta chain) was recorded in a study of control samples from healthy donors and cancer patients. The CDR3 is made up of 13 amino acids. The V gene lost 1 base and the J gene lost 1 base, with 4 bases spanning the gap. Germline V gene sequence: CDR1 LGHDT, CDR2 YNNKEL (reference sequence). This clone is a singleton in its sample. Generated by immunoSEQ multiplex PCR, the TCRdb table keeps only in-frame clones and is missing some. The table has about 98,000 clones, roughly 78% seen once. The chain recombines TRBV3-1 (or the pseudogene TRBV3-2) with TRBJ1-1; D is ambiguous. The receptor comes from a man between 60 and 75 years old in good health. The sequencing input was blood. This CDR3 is CASSQVGNTEAFF. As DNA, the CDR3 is TGTGCCAGCAGCCAAGTAGGGAACACTGAAGCTTTCTTT.